These 23 T cell receptor beta chains originate from one sample sequenced in a study of technical replicates of blood from a few donors. Sequencing was performed with immunoSEQ multiplex PCR; in TCRdb, only in-frame clones are kept and a portion is missing. Here the sample spans approximately 52,000 clones, more than 85% being singletons. The source material was PBMCs. These receptors were obtained from a human donor in good health. Some clones in this sample may be carry-over from other donors' samples.

The chain couples TRBV5-4 to TRBJ2-1; 8 bases match TRBD1. The CDR3 length is 16 residues. Trimming removed 4 bases from V and 6 bases from J; junction bases left unmatched: 12. CDR1 and CDR2 from the germline V gene are SGHNT and YYREEE (reference sequence). Here the CDR3 reads CASSQKDRAASNEQFF. Written as DNA, the CDR3 is TGTGCCAGCAGCCAAAAGGACAGGGCGGCAAGCAATGAGCAGTTCTTC.

V is TRBV2 and J is TRBJ1-6; D is undetermined. V shed 7 bases and J shed 0 bases, with 7 bases lying between them. Germline lookup yields CDR1 SNHLY and CDR2 FYNNEI. This CDR3 has 14 amino acids. Written as DNA, the CDR3 is TGTGCCAGCATAAGGAGCTCCTATAATTCACCCCTCCACTTT. This sequence encodes CASIRSSYNSPLHF.

This clone was seen only once. V and J are TRBV5-1 and TRBJ1-1; D gene ambiguous. The CDR3 contains 13 residues. Trimming left V 5 bases short and J 5 bases short, with 13 bases between. In germline, CDR1 is SGHRS, CDR2 YFSETQ. DNA for the CDR3: TGCGCCAGCAGGGAGACGGCGGGGACTGAAGCTTTCTTT. Translated, it gives CASRETAGTEAFF.

The V call is TRBV6-4, the J call TRBJ2-7; D may be TRBD2 (6 bases). CDR3 size: 16 residues. From germline, CDR1 is MRHNA and CDR2 SNTAGT. V was shortened by 6 bases and J by 5 bases, with 23 bases between the two germline ends. The CDR3 DNA reads as TGTGCCAGCAGCCCCACGAGGAGCGGGCATCGCGACGAGCAGTACTTC. Translated, it gives CASSPTRSGHRDEQYF.

V and J are TRBV5-6 and TRBJ2-7, with D possibly matching TRBD2 (6 bases). Per germline, CDR1 SGHDT and CDR2 YYEEEE. Trimming stripped 4 bases from V and 7 bases from J, with 18 bases between. This CDR3 region has 14 residues. The CDR3: CASSLRDGRGEQYF. CDR3 nucleotides: TGTGCCAGCAGCCTGCGGGACGGACGAGGGGAGCAGTACTTC.

This chain joins TRBV14 and TRBJ1-2, with a possible D match to TRBD1 (6 bases). The CDR3 is made up of 15 amino acids. Germline CDR1 and CDR2: SGHDN and FVKESK. V lost 1 base, J lost 3 bases, and 12 bases lay in between. The CDR3 bases are TGTGCCAGCAGCCAAGTTGGGGGCTTTGACTATGGCTACACCTTC. Translated, it gives CASSQVGGFDYGYTF. The whole variable domain, filled in from reference TRBV14 and TRBJ1-2, reads EAGVTQFPSHSVIEKGQTVTLRCDPISGHDNLYWYRRVMGKEIKFLLHFVKESKQDESGMPNNRFLAERTGGTYSTLKVQPAELEDSGVYFCASSQVGGFDYGYTFGSGTRLTVV.

The J gene is TRBJ1-6, the V gene TRBV4-1, with D possibly TRBD1 on 6 matching bases. The germline V gene has CDR1 MGHRA and CDR2 YSYEKL. The V end was cut by 1 base, the J end by 9 bases, with 10 bases between. CDR3 size: 14 residues. The CDR3 nucleotides read TGCGCCAGCAGCCAAGGGACAGCTATTTCACCCCTCCACTTT. It translates to CASSQGTAISPLHF.

This chain links TRBV5-6 with TRBJ2-3, with D unresolved. The germline V and J ends were trimmed by 2 bases and 0 bases, with 10 bases remaining between them. The CDR3 loop spans 15 amino acids. Germline CDR1 SGHDT, CDR2 YYEEEE. CDR3 amino acids: CASSFLSTSTDTQYF. CDR3 DNA: TGTGCCAGCAGCTTTCTATCCACTAGCACAGATACGCAGTATTTT.

The rearrangement links TRBV18 to TRBJ1-1; D is perhaps TRBD1 (5 bases). The V end lost 5 bases, the J end lost 1 base, and 8 bases lay between the germline ends. The CDR3 covers 13 residues. The germline gives CDR1 KGHSH, CDR2 LQKENI. The CDR3 nucleotides read TGTGCCAGCTCAGCCGACAGGAACACTGAAGCTTTCTTT. This sequence encodes CASSADRNTEAFF.

CDR3 amino acids: CASSLDRLASEQYF. In DNA form, the CDR3 reads TGCGCCAGCAGCCTGGACCGGCTAGCTAGCGAGCAGTACTTC. The V call is TRBV5-1, the J call TRBJ2-7; maybe TRBD2 (5 bases). Trimming left V 4 bases short and J 6 bases short, with 17 bases between. CDR3 length: 14 amino acids. CDR1 is SGHRS and CDR2 is YFSETQ in the germline V gene.

The rearrangement joins TRBV9 to TRBJ1-2; 7 bases map to TRBD1. Trimming cost V 4 bases and J 2 bases; bases outside gene matches: 5. Germline CDR1 SGDLS, CDR2 YYNGEE. The CDR3 covers 14 residues. CDR3 DNA sequence: TGTGCCAGCAGCACGGGGACAGCAAACTATGGCTACACCTTC. It codes for CASSTGTANYGYTF.

The chain employs TRBV7-2 and TRBJ2-5; TRBD2 matches at 7 bases. Per the germline V gene, CDR1 is SGHTA and CDR2 is FQGNSA. Germline trimming cut 5 bases from V and 1 base from J; bases unmatched to any gene: 7. The CDR3 length is 15 residues. The CDR3 region has the DNA TGTGCCAGCAGCCTCCCTGGCGGGAGCCAAGAGACCCAGTACTTC. It yields the protein CASSLPGGSQETQYF.

The rearrangement joins TRBV11-3 to TRBJ1-1, with 7 bases aligning to TRBD1. CDR3 length: 15 residues. J was trimmed by 1 base and V by 6 bases; bases with no gene match: 8. CDR1 is SGHNT and CDR2 is YENEEA in the germline V gene. CDR3 amino acids: CASSRGGQKNTEAFF. The CDR3 DNA sequence: TGTGCCAGCAGTCGAGGGGGACAGAAGAACACTGAAGCTTTCTTT.

CDR3 nucleotides: TGCGCCAGCAGCTTGGGCGGGAGCTCAGATACGCAGTATTTT. Amino acid sequence: CASSLGGSSDTQYF. The chain carries TRBV5-1 and TRBJ2-3; 7 bases are shared with TRBD2. The germline gives CDR1 SGHRS, CDR2 YFSETQ. V lost 0 bases to trimming and J lost 4 bases; unmatched junction nucleotides: 2. The CDR3 has 14 residues.

This chain joins TRBV10-1 and TRBJ1-2; D uncertain. CDR1 is WNHNN and CDR2 is SYGVQD in the germline V gene (reference sequence). This CDR3 contains 12 residues. Deletions cut 4 bases from V and 8 bases from J, with 11 bases between. The CDR3 loop reads CASSVSGCGYTF. The CDR3 DNA reads as TGCGCCAGCAGTGTTTCGGGATGCGGCTACACCTTC.

This chain connects TRBV29-1 to TRBJ2-7, with a tentative D call TRBD1 (7 bases). The CDR3 spans 12 residues. Germline CDR1 SQVTM, CDR2 ANQGSEA. V was trimmed by 6 bases and J by 4 bases, leaving 13 bases between them. The CDR3 DNA sequence: TGCAGCGTCGCAGGGGGGAGGTACGAGCAGTACTTC. It translates to CSVAGGRYEQYF.

The J gene is TRBJ2-3, the V gene TRBV9; 10 bases align to TRBD2. Germline CDR1 and CDR2: SGDLS and YYNGEE. This CDR3 is 16 amino acids long. V was pared by 0 bases and J by 3 bases, with 4 bases of the junction left unmatched. The CDR3 DNA reads as TGTGCCAGCAGCGTAGCTAGCGGGGGAATGACAGATACGCAGTATTTT. Its translation: CASSVASGGMTDTQYF. The variable domain in full, with the rest retrieved from reference TRBV9 and TRBJ2-3, is DSGVTQTPKHLITATGQRVTLRCSPRSGDLSVYWYQQSLDQGLQFLIQYYNGEERAKGNILERFSAQQFPDLHSELNLSSLELGDSALYFCASSVASGGMTDTQYFGPGTRLTVL.

V usage is TRBV7-8 and J usage is TRBJ2-1, with TRBD2 identical over 10 bases. The CDR3 totals 16 residues. Per germline, CDR1 SGHVS and CDR2 FQNEAQ. The V gene end was trimmed by 5 bases and the J gene end by 3 bases; junction bases not matched to a gene: 7. As DNA, the CDR3 is TGTGCCAGCAGCGAGCACGGGACTAGCGTCTACAATGAGCAGTTCTTC. It translates to CASSEHGTSVYNEQFF.

This clone was detected only once. This chain joins TRBV7-7 and TRBJ2-7, with 9 bases lining up with TRBD1. The germline V gene encodes CDR1 SSHAT and CDR2 FNYEAQ (reference sequence). The CDR3 is made up of 15 amino acids. V lost 1 base and J lost 5; bases outside the gene matches: 6. The CDR3 DNA is TGTGCCAGCAGCTTAGTTGGGGGACAGGGAGACGAGCAGTACTTC. Its translation: CASSLVGGQGDEQYF. Filled out from reference TRBV7-7 and TRBJ2-7, the complete variable domain reads GAGVSQSPRYKVTKRGQDVTLRCDPISSHATLYWYQQALGQGPEFLTYFNYEAQPDKSGLPSDRFSAERPEGSISTLTIQRTEQRDSAMYRCASSLVGGQGDEQYFGPGTRLTVT.

This clone was recorded once. This chain connects TRBV7-2 to TRBJ1-6, with D tentatively TRBD1 (6 bases). This CDR3 comprises 15 residues. Germline V gives CDR1 SGHTA, CDR2 FQGNSA. V lost 7 bases, J lost 7 bases, and 17 bases lay in between. CDR3 amino acids: CASNLLGQGNSPLHF. CDR3 in DNA: TGTGCCAGCAACCTTCTGGGACAAGGAAATTCACCCCTCCACTTT.

This chain uses TRBV13 with TRBJ2-2; D not resolved. From germline, CDR1 is PRHDT and CDR2 FYEKMQ (reference sequence). V dropped 3 bases and J dropped 5 bases, with 7 bases sitting between them. The CDR3 covers 13 residues. The CDR3 sequence is CASSFRVTGELFF. CDR3 nucleotides: TGTGCCAGCAGCTTTCGGGTTACCGGGGAGCTGTTTTTT.

This chain links TRBV6-5 with TRBJ1-1, with a tentative D call TRBD1 (5 bases). The CDR3 spans 14 residues. Trimming stripped 5 bases from V and 5 bases from J, with 15 bases between. CDR1 MNHEY and CDR2 SVGAGI come from the germline V gene. The CDR3 coding sequence is TGTGCCAGCAGTCTCACAACGAAGGGGACTGAAGCTTTCTTT. Amino acids: CASSLTTKGTEAFF.

The chain couples TRBV19 to TRBJ1-1, with 8 bases lining up with TRBD1. The CDR3 contains 15 residues. Per germline, CDR1 LNHDA and CDR2 SQIVND (reference sequence). V dropped 1 base and J dropped 10; count of bases not matched to a gene: 11. CDR3: CASSIVVGQADGAFF. The CDR3 DNA sequence: TGTGCCAGTAGTATAGTAGTGGGACAGGCGGATGGAGCTTTCTTT.